Listed here is a single TCR beta chain. The data are from a study of blood T cell repertoires in COVID-19. The CDR3 spans 14 residues. Germline V gives CDR1 MNHEY, CDR2 SVGAGI. The V end lost 5 bases, the J end lost 3 bases, and 11 bases lay between the germline ends. Libraries were prepared by immunoSEQ multiplex PCR; TCRdb keeps only in-frame clonotypes and omits some of them. This sample yields tens of thousands of clones, of which more than 85% are seen a single time; approximately 15% belongs to the top ten. The sequence was obtained from a man in his 70s with active or convalescent COVID-19. The specimen sequenced was peripheral blood. This sequence joins TRBV6-5 and TRBJ1-5, with D possibly TRBD1 on 5 matching bases. CDR3 region: CASSLGGANQPQHF. CDR3 DNA sequence: TGTGCCAGCAGTCTGGGGGGAGCCAATCAGCCCCAGCATTTT.